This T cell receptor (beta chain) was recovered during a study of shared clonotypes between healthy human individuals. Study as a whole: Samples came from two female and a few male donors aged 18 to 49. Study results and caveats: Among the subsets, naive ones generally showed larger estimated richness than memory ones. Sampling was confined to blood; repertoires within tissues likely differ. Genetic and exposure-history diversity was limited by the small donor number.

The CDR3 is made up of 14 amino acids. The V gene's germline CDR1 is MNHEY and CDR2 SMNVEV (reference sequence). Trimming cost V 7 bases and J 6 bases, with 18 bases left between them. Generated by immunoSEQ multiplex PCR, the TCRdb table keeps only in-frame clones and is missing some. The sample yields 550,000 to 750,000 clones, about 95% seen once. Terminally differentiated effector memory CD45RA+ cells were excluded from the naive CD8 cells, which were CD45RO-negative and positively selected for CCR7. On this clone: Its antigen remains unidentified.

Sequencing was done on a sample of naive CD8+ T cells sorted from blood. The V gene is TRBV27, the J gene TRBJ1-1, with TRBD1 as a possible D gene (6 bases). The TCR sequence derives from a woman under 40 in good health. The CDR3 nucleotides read TGTGCCAGCACCTCTCGGGGCAGGGGTTCTGAAGCTTTCTTT. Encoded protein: CASTSRGRGSEAFF.